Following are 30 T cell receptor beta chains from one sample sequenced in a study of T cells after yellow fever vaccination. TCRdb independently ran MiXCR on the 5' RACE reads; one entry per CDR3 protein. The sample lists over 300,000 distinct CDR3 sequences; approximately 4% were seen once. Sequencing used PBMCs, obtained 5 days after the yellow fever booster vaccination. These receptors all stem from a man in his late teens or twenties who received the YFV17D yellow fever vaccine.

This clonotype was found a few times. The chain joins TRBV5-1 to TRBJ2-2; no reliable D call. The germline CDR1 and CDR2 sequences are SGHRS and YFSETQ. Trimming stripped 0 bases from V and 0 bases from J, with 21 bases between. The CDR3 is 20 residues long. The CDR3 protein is CASSLDPTAANTPNTGELFF. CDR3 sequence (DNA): TGCGCCAGCAGCTTGGACCCCACGGCGGCGAACACCCCGAACACCGGGGAGCTGTTTTTT.

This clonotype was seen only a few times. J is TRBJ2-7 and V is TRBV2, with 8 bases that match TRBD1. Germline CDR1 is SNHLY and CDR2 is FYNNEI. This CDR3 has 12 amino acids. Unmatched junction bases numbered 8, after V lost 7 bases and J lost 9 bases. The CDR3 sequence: CASNTQGAWQYV. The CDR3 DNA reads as TGTGCCAGCAACACCCAGGGGGCCTGGCAGTACGTC.

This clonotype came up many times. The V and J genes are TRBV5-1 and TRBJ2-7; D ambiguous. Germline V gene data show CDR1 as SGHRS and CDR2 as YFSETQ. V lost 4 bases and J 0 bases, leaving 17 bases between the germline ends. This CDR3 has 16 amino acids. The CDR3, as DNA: TGCGCCAGCAGCCCTACGACAATCGGGCGCTCCTACGAGCAGTACTTC. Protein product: CASSPTTIGRSYEQYF.

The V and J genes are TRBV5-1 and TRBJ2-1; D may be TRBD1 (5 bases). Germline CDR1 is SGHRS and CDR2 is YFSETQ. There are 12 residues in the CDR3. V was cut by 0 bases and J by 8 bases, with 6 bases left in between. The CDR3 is CASSLEGDEQFF. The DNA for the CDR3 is TGCGCCAGCAGCTTGGAAGGGGATGAGCAGTTCTTC.

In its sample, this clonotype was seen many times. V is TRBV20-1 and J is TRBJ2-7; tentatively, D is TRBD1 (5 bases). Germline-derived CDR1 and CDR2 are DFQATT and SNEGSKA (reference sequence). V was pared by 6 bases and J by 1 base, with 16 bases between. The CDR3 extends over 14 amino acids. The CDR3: CSATDSSLSYEQYF. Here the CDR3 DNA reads TGCAGTGCAACTGACAGTAGCCTTTCCTACGAGCAGTACTTC.

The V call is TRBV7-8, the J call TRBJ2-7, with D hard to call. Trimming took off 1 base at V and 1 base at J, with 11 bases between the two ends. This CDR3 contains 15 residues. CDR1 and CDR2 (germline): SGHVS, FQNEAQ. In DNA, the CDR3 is TGTGCCAGCAGCTTAGGCAGCCGCGTATCCTACGAGCAGTACGTC. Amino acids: CASSLGSRVSYEQYV.

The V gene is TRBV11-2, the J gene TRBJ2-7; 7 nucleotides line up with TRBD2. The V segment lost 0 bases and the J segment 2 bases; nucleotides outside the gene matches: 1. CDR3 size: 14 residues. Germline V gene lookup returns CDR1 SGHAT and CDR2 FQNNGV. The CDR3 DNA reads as TGTGCCAGCAGCTTAGATGCGGGAGCCTACGAGCAGTACGTC. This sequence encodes CASSLDAGAYEQYV.

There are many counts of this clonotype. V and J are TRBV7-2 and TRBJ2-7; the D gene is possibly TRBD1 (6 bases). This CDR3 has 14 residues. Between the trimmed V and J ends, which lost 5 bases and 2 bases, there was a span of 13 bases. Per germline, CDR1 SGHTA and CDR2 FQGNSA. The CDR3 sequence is CASSRQTGPYEQYF. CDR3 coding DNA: TGTGCCAGCAGCCGGCAGACAGGACCCTACGAGCAGTACTTC.

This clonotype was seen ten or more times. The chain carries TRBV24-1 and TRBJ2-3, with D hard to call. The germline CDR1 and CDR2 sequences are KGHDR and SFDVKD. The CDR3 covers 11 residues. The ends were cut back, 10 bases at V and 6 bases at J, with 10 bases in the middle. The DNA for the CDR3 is TGTGCCACGTCGTCCGGGGATACGCAGTATTTT. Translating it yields CATSSGDTQYF.

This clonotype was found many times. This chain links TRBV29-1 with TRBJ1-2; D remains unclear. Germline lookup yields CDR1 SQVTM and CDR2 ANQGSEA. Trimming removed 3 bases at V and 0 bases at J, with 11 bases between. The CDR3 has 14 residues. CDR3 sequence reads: CSVDLASTNYGYTF. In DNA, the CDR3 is TGCAGCGTTGATTTGGCTAGTACTAACTATGGCTACACCTTC.

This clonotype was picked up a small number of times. The CDR3 reads CASSYDHGTSAEQYF. CDR3 coding DNA: TGTGCCAGCAGCTACGATCATGGCACCTCGGCGGAGCAGTACTTC. The chain recombines TRBV7-6 with TRBJ2-7; D call uncertain. Trimming took 4 bases from V and 7 from J, leaving 20 bases between them. CDR1 is SGHVS and CDR2 is FNYEAQ in the germline V gene. The CDR3 contains 15 residues.

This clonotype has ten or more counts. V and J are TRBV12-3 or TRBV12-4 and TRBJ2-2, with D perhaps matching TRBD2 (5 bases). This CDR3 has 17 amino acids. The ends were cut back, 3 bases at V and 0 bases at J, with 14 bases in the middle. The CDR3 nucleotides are TGTGCCAGCAGTTTCGACGACTATTACACGAACACCGGGGAGCTGTTTTTT. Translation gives CASSFDDYYTNTGELFF.

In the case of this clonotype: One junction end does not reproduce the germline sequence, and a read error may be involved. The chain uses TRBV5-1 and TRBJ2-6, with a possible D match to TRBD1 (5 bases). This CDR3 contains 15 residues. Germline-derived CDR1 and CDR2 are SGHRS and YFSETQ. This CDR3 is CASSLDSSGANVVTF. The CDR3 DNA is TGCGCCAGCAGCTTAGACTCATCTGGGGCCAACGTCGTGACTTTC.

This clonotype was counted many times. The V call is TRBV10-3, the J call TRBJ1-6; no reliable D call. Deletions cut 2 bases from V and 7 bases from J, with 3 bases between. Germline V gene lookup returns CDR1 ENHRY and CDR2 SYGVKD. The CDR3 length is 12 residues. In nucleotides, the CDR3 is TGTGCCATCAGTGAGGAAAATTCACCCCTCCACTTT. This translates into CAISEENSPLHF.

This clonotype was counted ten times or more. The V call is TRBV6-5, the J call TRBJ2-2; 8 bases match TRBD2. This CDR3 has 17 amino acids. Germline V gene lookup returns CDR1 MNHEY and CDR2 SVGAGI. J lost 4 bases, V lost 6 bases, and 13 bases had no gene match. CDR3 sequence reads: CASSRPIGGGSTGELFF. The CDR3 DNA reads TGTGCCAGCAGCCGGCCGATCGGGGGGGGATCCACCGGGGAGCTGTTTTTT.

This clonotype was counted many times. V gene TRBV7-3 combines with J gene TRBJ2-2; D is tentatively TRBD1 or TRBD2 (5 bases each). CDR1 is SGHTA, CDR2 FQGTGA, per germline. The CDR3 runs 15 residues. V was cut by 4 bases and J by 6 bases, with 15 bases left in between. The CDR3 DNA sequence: TGTGCCAGCAGCTCCACGGTGGGGACGGCCGGGGAGCTGTTTTTT. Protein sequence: CASSSTVGTAGELFF.

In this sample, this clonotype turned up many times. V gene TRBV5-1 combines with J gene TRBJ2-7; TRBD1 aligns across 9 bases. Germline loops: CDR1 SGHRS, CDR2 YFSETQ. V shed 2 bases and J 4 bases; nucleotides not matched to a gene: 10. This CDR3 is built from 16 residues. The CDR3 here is CASSLQSGTGTYEQYF. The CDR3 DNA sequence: TGCGCCAGCAGCTTACAATCCGGGACAGGGACTTACGAGCAGTACTTC.

For the CDR3, the DNA is TGTGCCACCAGTGACCCCGGGACTCCCTATAACAATGAGCAGTTCTTC. Translation gives CATSDPGTPYNNEQFF. The rearrangement uses TRBV24-1 and TRBJ2-1; perhaps TRBD2 as D (6 bases). V was cut by 4 bases and J by 5 bases, with 17 bases left in between. The length of the CDR3 is 16 residues. In germline, CDR1 is KGHDR, CDR2 SFDVKD.

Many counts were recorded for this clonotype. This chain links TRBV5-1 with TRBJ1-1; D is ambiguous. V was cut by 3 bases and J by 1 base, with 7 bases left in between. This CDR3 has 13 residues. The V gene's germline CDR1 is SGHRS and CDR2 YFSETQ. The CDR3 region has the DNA TGCGCCAGCAGCTCAAATGAGAACACTGAAGCTTTCTTT. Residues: CASSSNENTEAFF. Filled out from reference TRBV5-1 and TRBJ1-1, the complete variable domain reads KAGVTQTPRYLIKTRGQQVTLSCSPISGHRSVSWYQQTPGQGLQFLFEYFSETQRNKGNFPGRFSGRQFSNSRSEMNVSTLELGDSALYLCASSSNENTEAFFGQGTRLTVV.

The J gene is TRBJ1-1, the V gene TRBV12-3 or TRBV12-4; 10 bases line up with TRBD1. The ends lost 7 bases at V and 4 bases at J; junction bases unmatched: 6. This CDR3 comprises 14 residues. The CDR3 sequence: CASTMGQGLTEAFF. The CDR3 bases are TGTGCCAGCACCATGGGACAGGGGCTCACTGAAGCTTTCTTT.

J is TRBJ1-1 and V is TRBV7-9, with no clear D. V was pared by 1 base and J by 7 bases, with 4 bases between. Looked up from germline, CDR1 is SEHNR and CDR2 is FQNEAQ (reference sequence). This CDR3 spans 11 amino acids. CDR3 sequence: CASSLGDEAFF. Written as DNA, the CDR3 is TGTGCCAGCAGCTTAGGCGATGAAGCTTTCTTT.

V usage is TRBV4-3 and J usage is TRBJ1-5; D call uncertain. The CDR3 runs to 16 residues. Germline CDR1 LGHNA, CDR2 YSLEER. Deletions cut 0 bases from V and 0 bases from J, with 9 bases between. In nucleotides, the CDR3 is TGCGCCAGCAGCCAAGATTACGTAAATAGCAATCAGCCCCAGCATTTT. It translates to CASSQDYVNSNQPQHF.

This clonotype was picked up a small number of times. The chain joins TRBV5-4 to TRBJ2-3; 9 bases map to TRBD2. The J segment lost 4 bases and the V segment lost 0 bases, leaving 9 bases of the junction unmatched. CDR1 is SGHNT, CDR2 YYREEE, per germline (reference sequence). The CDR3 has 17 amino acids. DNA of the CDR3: TGTGCCAGCAGCTTGGGTCGGGGCGGGGGGGCTTCAGATACGCAGTATTTT. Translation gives CASSLGRGGGASDTQYF. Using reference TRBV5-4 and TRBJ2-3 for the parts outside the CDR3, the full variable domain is ETGVTQSPTHLIKTRGQQVTLRCSSQSGHNTVSWYQQALGQGPQFIFQYYREEENGRGNFPPRFSGLQFPNYSSELNVNALELDDSALYLCASSLGRGGGASDTQYFGPGTRLTVL.

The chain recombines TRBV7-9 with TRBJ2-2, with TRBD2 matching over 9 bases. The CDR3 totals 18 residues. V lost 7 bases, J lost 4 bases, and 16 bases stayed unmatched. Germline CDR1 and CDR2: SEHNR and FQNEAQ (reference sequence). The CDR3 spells CASTEGLAGGRSTGELFF. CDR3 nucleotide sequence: TGTGCCAGCACCGAGGGACTAGCCGGAGGGAGAAGCACCGGGGAGCTGTTTTTT.

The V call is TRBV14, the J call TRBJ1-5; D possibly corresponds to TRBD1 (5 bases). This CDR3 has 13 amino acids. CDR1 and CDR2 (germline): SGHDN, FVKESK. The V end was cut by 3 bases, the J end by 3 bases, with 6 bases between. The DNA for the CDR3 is TGTGCCAGCAGCCAGGGGACCAATCAGCCCCAGCATTTT. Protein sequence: CASSQGTNQPQHF. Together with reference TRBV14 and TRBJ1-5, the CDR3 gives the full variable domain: EAGVTQFPSHSVIEKGQTVTLRCDPISGHDNLYWYRRVMGKEIKFLLHFVKESKQDESGMPNNRFLAERTGGTYSTLKVQPAELEDSGVYFCASSQGTNQPQHFGDGTRLSIL.

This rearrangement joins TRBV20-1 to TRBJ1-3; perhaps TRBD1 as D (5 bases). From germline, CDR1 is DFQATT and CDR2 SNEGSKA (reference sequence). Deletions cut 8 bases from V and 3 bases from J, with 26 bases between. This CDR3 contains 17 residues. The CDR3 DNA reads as TGCAGTTCTCGTGGGGTCGGTATGGGGGACCTTGGAAACACCATATATTTT. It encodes CSSRGVGMGDLGNTIYF.

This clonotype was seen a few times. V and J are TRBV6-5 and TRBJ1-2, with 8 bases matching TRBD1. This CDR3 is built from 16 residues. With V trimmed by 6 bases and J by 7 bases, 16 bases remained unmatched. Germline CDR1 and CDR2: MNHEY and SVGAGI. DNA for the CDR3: TGTGCCAGCAGCACTTTCAGGACAGGGCATTTGGGTGGCTACACCTTC. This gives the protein CASSTFRTGHLGGYTF.

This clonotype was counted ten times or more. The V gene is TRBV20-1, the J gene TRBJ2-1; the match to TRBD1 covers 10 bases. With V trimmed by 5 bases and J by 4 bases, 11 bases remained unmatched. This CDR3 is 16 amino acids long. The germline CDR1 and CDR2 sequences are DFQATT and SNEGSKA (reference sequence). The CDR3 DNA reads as TGCAGTGCTCATGCCACTGAGGGACAGGGGTACAATGAGCAGTTCTTC. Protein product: CSAHATEGQGYNEQFF.

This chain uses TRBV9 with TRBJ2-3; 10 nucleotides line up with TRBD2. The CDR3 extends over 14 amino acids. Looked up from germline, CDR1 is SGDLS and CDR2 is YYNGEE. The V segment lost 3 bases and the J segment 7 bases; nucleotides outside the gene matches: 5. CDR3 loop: CASSGSGGAHTQYF. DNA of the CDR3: TGTGCCAGCAGCGGAAGCGGGGGGGCACATACGCAGTATTTT.

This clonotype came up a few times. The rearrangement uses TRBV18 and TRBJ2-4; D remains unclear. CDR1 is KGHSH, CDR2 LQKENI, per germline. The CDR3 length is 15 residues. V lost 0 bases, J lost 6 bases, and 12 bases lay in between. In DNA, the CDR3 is TGTGCCAGCTCACCACCGAATGCCGAGCCAAACATTCAGTACTTC. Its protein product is CASSPPNAEPNIQYF. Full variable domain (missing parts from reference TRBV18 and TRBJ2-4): NAGVMQNPRHLVRRRGQEARLRCSPMKGHSHVYWYRQLPEEGLKFMVYLQKENIIDESGMPKERFSAEFPKEGPSILRIQQVVRGDSAAYFCASSPPNAEPNIQYFGAGTRLSVL.